The 31 T cell receptor beta chains below come from one sample, sequenced in a study of human CD4 T cells and Enterobacteriaceae (dated by TCRdb to about 2020). Libraries were prepared through the immunoSEQ multiplex PCR assay. What TCRdb holds here is the immuneACCESS table cut down to in-frame rearrangements. Part of the clones is not present; checked against another copy, under half of the missing clones reflect an unresolved V gene, and the others are unexplained. Here the sample has approximately 26,000 clones; around 80% occur a single time. Of the sample, approximately 0.95% is held by the ten largest clones. On a FACSAria III, memory CD4+ T cells were FACS-sorted to over 98% purity, defined as all CD4+ cells except CD45RA+CCR7+CD95- naive cells. Sequencing was performed on memory CD4+ T cells from blood. What this sample's cell subset or site label stands for: total memory CD4 T cells sorted directly ex vivo, unstimulated. Source of these receptors: a human donor in good health.

The chain is built from TRBV18 and TRBJ2-1; the D is unclear. Trimming removed 3 bases from V and 6 bases from J, with 6 bases in between. The V gene's germline CDR1 is KGHSH and CDR2 LQKENI. This CDR3 region has 12 residues. The CDR3 DNA follows: TGTGCCAGCTCACCGTCGGGCAATGAGCAGTTCTTC. It translates to CASSPSGNEQFF. The full variable domain, completed using reference TRBV18 and TRBJ2-1, is NAGVMQNPRHLVRRRGQEARLRCSPMKGHSHVYWYRQLPEEGLKFMVYLQKENIIDESGMPKERFSAEFPKEGPSILRIQQVVRGDSAAYFCASSPSGNEQFFGPGTRLTVL.

A few counts support this clone. The rearrangement uses TRBV2 and TRBJ2-7, with a weak D call TRBD1 (5 bases). This CDR3 spans 12 amino acids. Per germline, CDR1 SNHLY and CDR2 FYNNEI. V was cut by 8 bases and J by 2 bases, with 10 bases left in between. In DNA form, the CDR3 reads TGTGCCAGCCAGGGAAGTACCTACGAGCAGTACTTC. Its translation: CASQGSTYEQYF. Full variable domain (rest looked up from reference TRBV2 and TRBJ2-7): EPEVTQTPSHQVTQMGQEVILRCVPISNHLYFYWYRQILGQKVEFLVSFYNNEISEKSEIFDDQFSVERPDGSNFTLKIRSTKLEDSAMYFCASQGSTYEQYFGPGTRLTVT.

Only one count was recorded for this clone. This chain connects TRBV5-1 to TRBJ2-5, with 11 bases matching TRBD2. The CDR3 has 14 residues. J gave up 4 bases and V 4 bases, and 3 bases lay outside the gene matches. Germline CDR1 is SGHRS and CDR2 is YFSETQ. The CDR3 region has the DNA TGCGCCAGCAGCCGTACTAGCGGGGGAGAGACCCAGTACTTC. This codes for CASSRTSGGETQYF.

This sequence joins TRBV27 and TRBJ1-5; D unresolved. Germline V gene lookup returns CDR1 MNHEY and CDR2 SMNVEV (reference sequence). V was shortened by 6 bases and J by 0 bases, with 6 bases between the two germline ends. The CDR3 has 13 residues. The DNA of the CDR3 is TGTGCCAGCAGAGACGGTAGCAATCAGCCCCAGCATTTT. The encoded protein is CASRDGSNQPQHF.

The gene calls are TRBV5-4 and TRBJ2-2, with D possibly TRBD1 on 5 matching bases. There are 14 residues in the CDR3. Trimming took off 4 bases at V and 8 bases at J, with 15 bases between the two ends. CDR1 is SGHNT and CDR2 is YYREEE in the germline V gene (reference sequence). The CDR3 DNA sequence: TGTGCCAGCAGCAGGTCTACCAGGGCTGGGGAGCTGTTTTTT. This sequence encodes CASSRSTRAGELFF.

This clone has only a few counts. The chain employs TRBV23-1 and TRBJ1-6; weak D call: TRBD1 (6 bases). TRBV23-1 is placed among ORFs of uncertain function. The ends were cut back, 6 bases at V and 6 bases at J, with 15 bases in the middle. This CDR3 has 15 residues. This chain's CDR3 is CASRLGGTPNSPLHF. In DNA, the CDR3 is TGCGCCAGCAGGTTAGGGGGGACACCTAATTCACCCCTCCACTTT.

The chain employs TRBV11-1 and TRBJ2-5; perhaps TRBD1 as D (5 bases). This CDR3 is built from 15 residues. With 1 base removed from V and 2 bases from J, the gap between germline ends came to 11 bases. CDR1 is SGHAT, CDR2 FQDESV, per germline (reference sequence). CDR3 coding DNA: TGTGCCAGCAGCTTAGTAGGTTACAGGCAAGAGACCCAGTACTTC. Its protein product is CASSLVGYRQETQYF.

A single count supports this clone. The rearrangement joins TRBV7-9 to TRBJ2-5; tentatively, D is TRBD2 (7 bases). CDR3 length: 15 residues. Per germline, CDR1 SEHNR and CDR2 FQNEAQ (reference sequence). Trimming shortened V by 5 bases and J by 1 base, and 14 bases separated the two germline ends. The CDR3 loop reads CASSRVAGAQETQYF. CDR3 sequence (DNA): TGTGCCAGCAGCCGAGTGGCGGGGGCCCAAGAGACCCAGTACTTC. Together with reference TRBV7-9 and TRBJ2-5, the CDR3 gives the full variable domain: DTGVSQNPRHKITKRGQNVTFRCDPISEHNRLYWYRQTLGQGPEFLTYFQNEAQLEKSRLLSDRFSAERPKGSFSTLEIQRTEQGDSAMYLCASSRVAGAQETQYFGPGTRLLVL.

J is TRBJ2-5 and V is TRBV2; D may be TRBD2 (5 bases). Deletions cut 6 bases from V and 1 base from J, with 12 bases between. Germline V gives CDR1 SNHLY, CDR2 FYNNEI. This CDR3 has 14 amino acids. This CDR3 reads CASRRGRTQETQYF. As DNA, the CDR3 is TGTGCCAGCAGGCGAGGGCGGACCCAAGAGACCCAGTACTTC. The whole variable domain, remainder taken from reference TRBV2 and TRBJ2-5, is EPEVTQTPSHQVTQMGQEVILRCVPISNHLYFYWYRQILGQKVEFLVSFYNNEISEKSEIFDDQFSVERPDGSNFTLKIRSTKLEDSAMYFCASRRGRTQETQYFGPGTRLLVL.

This chain joins TRBV6-1 and TRBJ1-5; D may be TRBD1 (6 bases). This CDR3 has 16 residues. V lost 2 bases to trimming and J lost 6 bases, with 17 bases between them. Germline V gene lookup returns CDR1 MNHNS and CDR2 SASEGT. The CDR3 bases are TGTGCCAGCAGTGAAATCGTTGGACAGTTCAGTCAGCCCCAGCATTTT. It yields the protein CASSEIVGQFSQPQHF.

This clone was seen a single time. This chain joins TRBV5-1 and TRBJ2-1; the D gene is possibly TRBD2 (6 bases). V gave up 4 bases and J gave up 3 bases, with 11 bases separating them. The CDR3 is 14 amino acids. Per the germline V gene, CDR1 is SGHRS and CDR2 is YFSETQ. CDR3 in amino acids: CASSTLASYNEQFF. CDR3 coding DNA: TGCGCCAGCAGCACTCTAGCGAGCTACAATGAGCAGTTCTTC.

The J gene is TRBJ2-2, the V gene TRBV12-5, with 13 bases that match TRBD2. V gave up 6 bases and J gave up 6 bases; unmatched junction bases: 4. The V gene's germline CDR1 is LGHNT and CDR2 FRNRAP. The CDR3 has 15 residues. The CDR3 loop is CASGPTSGGAGELFF. CDR3 coding DNA: TGTGCTAGTGGCCCTACTAGCGGGGGGGCCGGGGAGCTGTTTTTT.

The V call is TRBV19, the J call TRBJ1-1; D remains ambiguous. The CDR3 sequence is 13 residues long. Germline V gene lookup returns CDR1 LNHDA and CDR2 SQIVND (reference sequence). The ends were cut back, 5 bases at V and 0 bases at J, with 7 bases in the middle. DNA for the CDR3: TGTGCCAGTAGTGTCTCAATGAACACTGAAGCTTTCTTT. Its protein is CASSVSMNTEAFF.

The rearrangement uses TRBV29-1 and TRBJ1-1; no definite D call. The CDR3 has 14 amino acids. CDR1 and CDR2 (germline): SQVTM, ANQGSEA. Trimming pared 4 bases from V and 1 base from J, leaving 13 bases between. Here the CDR3 reads CSVVNQAANTEAFF. The CDR3 bases are TGCAGCGTTGTTAACCAGGCCGCGAACACTGAAGCTTTCTTT.

The chain joins TRBV18 to TRBJ2-5; D could derive from TRBD1 or TRBD2 (6 bases each). The CDR3 contains 14 residues. V lost 2 bases, J lost 3 bases, and 10 bases lay in between. Germline CDR1 is KGHSH and CDR2 is LQKENI. CDR3 coding DNA: TGTGCCAGCTCACCATGGGGGGCAGAAGAGACCCAGTACTTC. Translated, it gives CASSPWGAEETQYF.

Only one count was recorded for this clone. The chain couples TRBV18 to TRBJ1-4; tentative D call: TRBD1 (6 bases). Germline CDR1 and CDR2: KGHSH and LQKENI. The CDR3 runs to 15 residues. The V end was cut by 1 base, the J end by 5 bases, with 11 bases between. The CDR3: CASSPRSGVNEKLFF. CDR3 DNA sequence: TGTGCCAGCTCACCACGGTCAGGGGTGAATGAAAAACTGTTTTTT.

The J gene is TRBJ1-4, the V gene TRBV2; a possible D gene is TRBD1 (6 bases). Trimming shortened V by 5 bases and J by 8 bases, and 18 bases separated the two germline ends. This CDR3 region has 15 residues. The germline V gene encodes CDR1 SNHLY and CDR2 FYNNEI. As DNA, the CDR3 is TGTGCCAGCAGTAGAGACAGGAATATTGGCGAAAAACTGTTTTTT. Its protein is CASSRDRNIGEKLFF.

The CDR3 sequence: CASSRDSVNEKLFF. DNA of the CDR3: TGTGCCAGCAGCCGGGACAGCGTTAATGAAAAACTGTTTTTT. The gene calls are TRBV5-5 and TRBJ1-4; 7 positions match TRBD1. With V trimmed by 4 bases and J by 4 bases, 4 bases remained unmatched. This CDR3 has 14 residues. Per germline, CDR1 SGHKS and CDR2 YYEKEE (reference sequence). The full variable domain, with the rest looked up from reference TRBV5-5 and TRBJ1-4, is DAGVTQSPTHLIKTRGQQVTLRCSPISGHKSVSWYQQVLGQGPQFIFQYYEKEERGRGNFPDRFSARQFPNYSSELNVNALLLGDSALYLCASSRDSVNEKLFFGSGTQLSVL.

The chain has TRBV6-1 and TRBJ2-1, with 11 bases that match TRBD1. The CDR3 has 13 residues. V lost 4 bases to trimming and J lost 9 bases; unmatched junction nucleotides: 2. CDR1 and CDR2 (germline): MNHNS, SASEGT. The CDR3 DNA sequence: TGTGCCAGCAGTGGGGACAGGGGGAGTGAGCAGTTCTTC. It is translated as CASSGDRGSEQFF.

The chain recombines TRBV6-1 with TRBJ1-3; D is undetermined. V lost 3 bases, J lost 7 bases, and 13 bases lay in between. Germline loops: CDR1 MNHNS, CDR2 SASEGT. CDR3 length: 14 residues. In DNA form, the CDR3 reads TGTGCCAGCAGTGACAACAGCTTGGGGAACACCATATATTTT. Encoded protein: CASSDNSLGNTIYF.

This clone has only one observation. V and J are TRBV19 and TRBJ2-3; D is unclear. V lost 1 base, J lost 4 bases, and 6 bases lay in between. Germline V gives CDR1 LNHDA, CDR2 SQIVND (reference sequence). This CDR3 region has 13 residues. CDR3 sequence: CASSIGLADTQYF. In DNA, the CDR3 is TGTGCCAGTAGTATAGGACTCGCAGATACGCAGTATTTT.

The V gene is TRBV19, the J gene TRBJ2-2; no clear D. With 3 bases removed from V and 3 bases from J, the gap between germline ends came to 5 bases. The CDR3 totals 13 residues. Per the germline V gene, CDR1 is LNHDA and CDR2 is SQIVND (reference sequence). The CDR3 sequence: CASSIRDTGELFF. The CDR3 region has the DNA TGTGCCAGTAGTATTAGGGACACCGGGGAGCTGTTTTTT.

In this sample, this clone turned up a few times. The chain combines TRBV6-1 with TRBJ2-7; D possibly corresponds to TRBD1 (5 bases). Germline loops: CDR1 MNHNS, CDR2 SASEGT. The CDR3 consists of 12 residues. Trimming left V 8 bases short and J 0 bases short, with 8 bases between. The CDR3 DNA follows: TGTGCCAGCCAGGGTAGCTCCTACGAGCAGTACTTC. It codes for CASQGSSYEQYF.

This clone was seen a single time. This chain links TRBV5-1 with TRBJ2-7; TRBD2 matches at 7 bases. The CDR3 runs to 13 residues. CDR1 is SGHRS and CDR2 is YFSETQ in the germline V gene. The V gene end was trimmed by 3 bases and the J gene end by 2 bases; junction bases not matched to a gene: 2. The CDR3 reads CASSSSGTYEQYF. CDR3 DNA sequence: TGCGCCAGCAGCTCTAGCGGAACCTACGAGCAGTACTTC.

The V and J genes are TRBV11-3 and TRBJ1-1; TRBD1 might be the D (6 bases). The CDR3 runs to 15 residues. CDR1 SGHNT and CDR2 YENEEA come from the germline V gene. Trimming took off 0 bases at V and 5 bases at J, with 13 bases between the two ends. The CDR3 loop reads CASSLETGAGTEAFF. The CDR3 DNA reads TGTGCCAGCAGCTTAGAGACGGGGGCGGGTACTGAAGCTTTCTTT.

V gene TRBV27 combines with J gene TRBJ1-2, with 9 nucleotides matching TRBD1. The length of the CDR3 is 19 residues. Trimming cost V 5 bases and J 4 bases; bases outside gene matches: 20. Looked up from germline, CDR1 is MNHEY and CDR2 is SMNVEV (reference sequence). CDR3 bases: TGTGCCAGCAGTCAGGATCCACGGGACAGGGCCTATATGGGCTATGGCTACACCTTC. It translates to CASSQDPRDRAYMGYGYTF.

This clone was recorded a few times. The chain has TRBV4-1 and TRBJ2-1, with 16 bases that match TRBD2. Looked up from germline, CDR1 is MGHRA and CDR2 is YSYEKL. The CDR3 loop spans 16 amino acids. V shed 4 bases and J 9 bases; nucleotides not matched to a gene: 6. CDR3: CASSPGLAGGSSEQFF. The DNA of the CDR3 is TGCGCCAGCAGCCCGGGACTAGCGGGAGGGTCCTCTGAGCAGTTCTTC.

V usage is TRBV4-1 and J usage is TRBJ2-7, with TRBD2 identical over 14 bases. The trim removed 2 bases at V and 6 bases at J, leaving 6 bases unmatched. Per germline, CDR1 MGHRA and CDR2 YSYEKL. The CDR3 spans 16 residues. CDR3 amino acids: CASSQKGLAGVIEQYF. The DNA for the CDR3 is TGCGCCAGCAGCCAAAAGGGACTAGCGGGAGTTATCGAGCAGTACTTC.

The CDR3: CASRSSGAPKLFF. In DNA, the CDR3 is TGTGCCAGCAGAAGCTCCGGGGCCCCAAAACTGTTTTTT. This chain links TRBV6-5 with TRBJ1-4; the D gene is possibly TRBD1 (5 bases). The V end was cut by 6 bases, the J end by 10 bases, with 15 bases between. Germline CDR1 is MNHEY and CDR2 is SVGAGI. The CDR3 contains 13 residues.

The genes are TRBV30 and TRBJ1-2; TRBD1 matches at 7 bases. The germline V gene has CDR1 GTSNPN and CDR2 SVGIG (reference sequence). J was trimmed by 3 bases and V by 3 bases; bases with no gene match: 13. The CDR3 is made up of 16 amino acids. The DNA for the CDR3 is TGTGCCTGGAGGATAGACAGGGTCGGGGGGTACTATGGCTACACCTTC. Amino acid sequence: CAWRIDRVGGYYGYTF.

The chain employs TRBV2 and TRBJ2-7; 11 bases agree with TRBD2. Trimming at V came to 4 bases and at J to 3 bases, leaving 2 bases not matched to a gene. The CDR3 totals 14 residues. Per germline, CDR1 SNHLY and CDR2 FYNNEI. The CDR3 sequence is CASSGLAGYYEQYF. The CDR3 nucleotides read TGTGCCAGCAGTGGACTAGCGGGGTACTACGAGCAGTACTTC.